This T cell receptor beta chain was recorded in a study of blood T cell repertoires in COVID-19. There are a few counts of this clone. Method: immunoSEQ multiplex PCR; TCRdb's copy keeps in-frame clones and lacks some. The table shows 250,000 or so clones, with roughly 88% occurring only once. Germline loops: CDR1 SGHRS, CDR2 YFSETQ. This CDR3 contains 14 residues. Trimming removed 4 bases from V and 2 bases from J, with 13 bases in between. Ages ranged from about 18 to 100 years, with residence in 24 US areas. Researchers sorted participants into cohorts using their self-reported clinical history. The gene calls are TRBV5-1 and TRBJ2-7; TRBD2 is a possible D gene (5 bases). The sequenced material came from PBMCs or T cells enriched from blood (not recorded which). The sequence came from a woman in her 30s who had been exposed to COVID-19. The DNA for the CDR3 is TGCGCCAGCAGCCGGGATTCCATGACCTACGAGCAGTACTTC. Protein sequence: CASSRDSMTYEQYF.